The clone carrying this T cell receptor (beta chain) was seen more than once but under ten times. Its antigen remains unknown. This sample is drawn from a study of T-cell memory formation after mild COVID-19. Regarding the study as a whole: CD4+ bias marked clones expanding day 15 to 37, unlike balanced contracting clones.

Researchers used 5'RACE with constant-segment primers to make TCR alpha and TCR beta cDNA libraries that carry sample barcodes and UMIs. TCRdb passed the 5' RACE reads through MiXCR, listing each CDR3 protein once. This table has a few hundred thousand distinct CDR3 sequences, over 20% appearing once. Specimen: PBMCs or a T cell subset sorted from them (not recorded which). The sequence was obtained from an adult woman who had mild COVID-19 (a few samples of this study predate the infection). Cell type and time point are not known.

The CDR3 here is CSASTRGPNEQFF. The CDR3 coding sequence is TGCAGTGCTTCTACCAGGGGGCCCAATGAGCAGTTCTTC. The chain joins TRBV20-1 to TRBJ2-1; 8 positions match TRBD1. CDR3 length: 13 residues. Germline assignment: CDR1 DFQATT and CDR2 SNEGSKA (reference sequence). The junction had 6 bases not matched to a gene; V was cut back by 5 bases and J by 6 bases.